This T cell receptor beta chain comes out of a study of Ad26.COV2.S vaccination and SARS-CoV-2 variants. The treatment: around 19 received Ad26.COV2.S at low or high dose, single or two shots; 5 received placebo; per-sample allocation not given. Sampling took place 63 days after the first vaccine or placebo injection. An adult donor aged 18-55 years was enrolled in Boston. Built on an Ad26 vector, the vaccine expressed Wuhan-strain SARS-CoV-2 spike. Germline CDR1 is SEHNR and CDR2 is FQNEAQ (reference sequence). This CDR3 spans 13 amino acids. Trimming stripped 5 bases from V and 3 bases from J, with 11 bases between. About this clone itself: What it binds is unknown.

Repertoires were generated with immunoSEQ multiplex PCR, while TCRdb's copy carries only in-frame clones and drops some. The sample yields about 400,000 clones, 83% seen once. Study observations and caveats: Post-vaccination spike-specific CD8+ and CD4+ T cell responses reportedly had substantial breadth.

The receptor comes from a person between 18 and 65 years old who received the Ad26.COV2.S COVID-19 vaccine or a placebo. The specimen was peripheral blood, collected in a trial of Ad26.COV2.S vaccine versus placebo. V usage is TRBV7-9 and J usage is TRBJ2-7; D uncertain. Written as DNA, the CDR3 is TGTGCCAGCAGCCCAGGCGTTCTCTACGAGCAGTACTTC. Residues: CASSPGVLYEQYF.